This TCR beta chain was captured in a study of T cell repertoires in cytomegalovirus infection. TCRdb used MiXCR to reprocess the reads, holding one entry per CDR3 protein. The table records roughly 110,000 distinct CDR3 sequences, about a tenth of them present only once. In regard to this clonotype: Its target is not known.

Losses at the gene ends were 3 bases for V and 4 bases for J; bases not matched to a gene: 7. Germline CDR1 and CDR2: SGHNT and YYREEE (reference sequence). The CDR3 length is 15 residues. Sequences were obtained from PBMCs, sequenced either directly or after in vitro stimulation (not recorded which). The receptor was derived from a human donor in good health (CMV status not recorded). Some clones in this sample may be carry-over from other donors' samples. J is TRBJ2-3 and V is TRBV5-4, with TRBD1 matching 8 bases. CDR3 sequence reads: CASSSMQGAADTQYF. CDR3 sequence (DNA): TGTGCCAGCAGCTCGATGCAGGGGGCGGCAGATACGCAGTATTTT. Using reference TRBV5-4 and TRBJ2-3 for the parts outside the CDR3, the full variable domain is ETGVTQSPTHLIKTRGQQVTLRCSSQSGHNTVSWYQQALGQGPQFIFQYYREEENGRGNFPPRFSGLQFPNYSSELNVNALELDDSALYLCASSSMQGAADTQYFGPGTRLTVL.